Each of the 2 T cell receptor beta chains below was sequenced from the same sample in a study of OX40 agonist ivuxolimab in advanced cancers. Repertoires were generated with immunoSEQ multiplex PCR, while TCRdb's copy carries only in-frame clones and drops some. Of about 54,000 clones listed, approximately 90% are singletons. The sample here was CD4+ or CD8+ T cells sorted from blood, taken in a trial of the OX40 agonist ivuxolimab. The receptors here all came from an adult with an advanced solid tumor such as melanoma, head and neck, liver or kidney cancer.

The chain carries TRBV6-5 and TRBJ2-1; D is ambiguous. In germline, CDR1 is MNHEY, CDR2 SVGAGI. Trimming stripped 6 bases from V and 6 bases from J, with 18 bases between. This CDR3 has 15 amino acids. CDR3 residues: CASSRDLGSSNEQFF. The CDR3 nucleotides are TGTGCCAGCAGCCGCGACCTGGGGTCAAGCAATGAGCAGTTCTTC.

This clone has only a few counts. This chain links TRBV19 with TRBJ1-1; the D gene is possibly TRBD1 (5 bases). Trimming removed 3 bases at V and 11 bases at J, with 10 bases between. The CDR3 runs to 11 residues. The V gene's germline CDR1 is LNHDA and CDR2 SQIVND (reference sequence). DNA for the CDR3: TGTGCCAGTAGTATTGGGGGTTGGGCTTTCTTT. This sequence encodes CASSIGGWAFF.